This T cell receptor beta chain was retrieved from a study of blood T cell repertoires in COVID-19. Sequencing used immunoSEQ multiplex PCR; TCRdb keeps in-frame clones, though not all of them. The table shows about 40,000 clones, with roughly 88% occurring only once. The CDR3 totals 13 residues. The trim removed 7 bases at V and 12 bases at J, leaving 10 bases unmatched. Per germline, CDR1 SQVTM and CDR2 ANQGSEA. This TCR derives from a human donor in a cohort sampled during active COVID-19. The sequenced sample consisted of peripheral blood. The chain links TRBV29-1 to TRBJ2-1, with TRBD2 matching 12 bases. CDR3 coding DNA: TGCAGCGCCGGGACTAGCGGGCGTCCCGGGCAGTTCTTC. Translation gives CSAGTSGRPGQFF.